Shown below are 21 T cell receptor beta chains from a single sample sequenced in a study of graft-versus-host responses after intestinal transplantation. No antigen has been assigned to these receptors. Here immunoSEQ multiplex PCR was the method, and the copy in TCRdb shows in-frame clones only, minus some. The sample records about 78,000 clones, about 90% being singletons. The sequences come from unstimulated CD8+ T cells sorted from spleen or lymph node cells, collected before transplant. The receptors come from a human donor who was the organ donor for an intestinal transplant.

The chain uses TRBV7-6 and TRBJ2-5; 7 bases are a match to TRBD2. Germline CDR1 is SGHVS and CDR2 is FNYEAQ. The J segment lost 7 bases and the V segment lost 2 bases, leaving 7 bases of the junction unmatched. The CDR3 loop spans 14 amino acids. The CDR3 region is CASSLWTRRGTQYF. CDR3 DNA sequence: TGTGCCAGCAGCTTATGGACTAGGAGAGGGACCCAGTACTTC.

The chain uses TRBV19 and TRBJ1-1; TRBD1 is a possible D gene (5 bases). Deletions cut 6 bases from V and 0 bases from J, with 8 bases between. The CDR3 is made up of 13 amino acids. CDR1 and CDR2 from the germline V gene are LNHDA and SQIVND (reference sequence). In nucleotides, the CDR3 is TGTGCCAGTAGACCGACAGTGAACACTGAAGCTTTCTTT. Encoded protein: CASRPTVNTEAFF.

This rearrangement joins TRBV11-2 to TRBJ1-1; maybe TRBD1 (5 bases). V dropped 1 base and J dropped 1 base, with 13 bases sitting between them. The CDR3 loop spans 16 amino acids. The V gene's germline CDR1 is SGHAT and CDR2 FQNNGV. This CDR3 is CASSLGYQGGNTEAFF. The CDR3 coding sequence is TGTGCCAGCAGCTTAGGTTACCAGGGAGGGAACACTGAAGCTTTCTTT.

This sequence joins TRBV7-9 and TRBJ2-2; no clear D. The CDR3 totals 13 residues. The V end lost 2 bases, the J end lost 4 bases, and 5 bases lay between the germline ends. Germline CDR1 and CDR2: SEHNR and FQNEAQ (reference sequence). The CDR3 reads CASSLSFTGELFF. The CDR3 coding sequence is TGTGCCAGCAGCTTATCGTTCACCGGGGAGCTGTTTTTT.

The V gene is TRBV19, the J gene TRBJ2-2; the D is unclear. Germline V gene sequence: CDR1 LNHDA, CDR2 SQIVND (reference sequence). The germline V and J ends were trimmed by 7 bases and 6 bases, with 6 bases remaining between them. CDR3 size: 11 residues. Written as DNA, the CDR3 is TGTGCCAGTACGTATGCCGGGGAGCTGTTTTTT. Encoded protein: CASTYAGELFF.

The chain combines TRBV2 with TRBJ1-1, with TRBD1 matching 8 bases. The J segment lost 2 bases and the V segment lost 6 bases, leaving 2 bases of the junction unmatched. Germline V gene data show CDR1 as SNHLY and CDR2 as FYNNEI. The length of the CDR3 is 13 residues. CDR3 sequence: CASSGQGNTEAFF. In DNA form, the CDR3 reads TGTGCCAGCAGCGGACAGGGCAACACTGAAGCTTTCTTT.

This clone was picked up one time. The CDR3 nucleotides are TGCGCCAGCAGCTTGGAGGACAGGTGGTCCCACAATGAGCAGTTCTTC. It yields the protein CASSLEDRWSHNEQFF. The chain is built from TRBV5-1 and TRBJ2-1; 7 bases line up with TRBD1. The CDR3 has 16 amino acids. Germline V gives CDR1 SGHRS, CDR2 YFSETQ. J was trimmed by 5 bases and V by 0 bases; bases with no gene match: 8.

This clone showed up just a few times. The CDR3 spells CASSTKAGRTQYF. The CDR3 nucleotides are TGTGCCAGTAGTACCAAAGCCGGGAGGACCCAGTACTTC. The chain uses TRBV19 and TRBJ2-5, with D possibly being TRBD2 (6 bases). Trimming left V 4 bases short and J 7 bases short, with 13 bases between. Germline CDR1 is LNHDA and CDR2 is SQIVND (reference sequence). The CDR3 runs to 13 residues.

The chain carries TRBV28 and TRBJ2-2, with D possibly TRBD1 on 6 matching bases. The CDR3 consists of 15 residues. Germline CDR1 MDHEN, CDR2 SYDVKM. Deletions cut 5 bases from V and 6 bases from J, with 16 bases between. This chain's CDR3 is CASSPPSGEAGELFF. The CDR3 bases are TGTGCCAGCAGTCCCCCCTCAGGGGAAGCCGGGGAGCTGTTTTTT.

This clone was observed a single time. The V call is TRBV7-2, the J call TRBJ1-1; D not certain. The germline V gene has CDR1 SGHTA and CDR2 FQGNSA. V was clipped by 4 bases and J by 8 bases, with 11 bases between them. The CDR3 is 12 residues long. The CDR3, as DNA: TGTGCCAGCAGCTCGGAGGAGGGCGAAGCTTTCTTT. Translation: CASSSEEGEAFF.

This chain uses TRBV2 with TRBJ2-1; the match to TRBD1 covers 9 bases. This CDR3 contains 14 residues. CDR1 and CDR2 from the germline V gene are SNHLY and FYNNEI. Trimming removed 6 bases from V and 5 bases from J; junction bases left unmatched: 5. For the CDR3, the DNA is TGTGCCAGCAGGGGACAGGGCTTAAACAATGAGCAGTTCTTC. Translating it yields CASRGQGLNNEQFF.

This clone was detected only once. This CDR3 reads CASSTHLRQLNYGYTF. CDR3 coding DNA: TGTGCCAGTAGTACCCACCTCCGACAGCTTAACTATGGCTACACCTTC. The chain recombines TRBV19 with TRBJ1-2, with a tentative D call TRBD1 (5 bases). Germline V gene data show CDR1 as LNHDA and CDR2 as SQIVND (reference sequence). The length of the CDR3 is 16 residues. V was clipped by 4 bases and J by 1 base, with 16 bases between them.

V and J are TRBV5-1 and TRBJ2-5; 9 bases match TRBD2. V dropped 0 bases and J dropped 4; count of bases not matched to a gene: 4. CDR1 is SGHRS and CDR2 is YFSETQ in the germline V gene. There are 15 residues in the CDR3. The chain's CDR3 is CASSLVGAGGETQYF. CDR3 bases: TGCGCCAGCAGCTTGGTCGGAGCGGGGGGAGAGACCCAGTACTTC.

The chain links TRBV4-1 to TRBJ2-2; a weak D match, TRBD1 (6 bases). The V gene lost 4 bases and the J gene lost 4 bases, with 16 bases spanning the gap. Germline CDR1 reads MGHRA; CDR2 reads YSYEKL. The CDR3 extends over 16 amino acids. The CDR3 DNA follows: TGCGCCAGCAGCCTACAGGGTCGGTCGAGCACCGGGGAGCTGTTTTTT. Amino acids: CASSLQGRSSTGELFF.

In this sample, this clone turned up once. The CDR3 DNA follows: TGTGCCAGCTCACCGGATGATGATCCAGCGGGGGAGCTGTTTTTT. This gives the protein CASSPDDDPAGELFF. The chain links TRBV18 to TRBJ2-2; D unclear. CDR1 and CDR2 from the germline V gene are KGHSH and LQKENI. Trimming pared 3 bases from V and 8 bases from J, leaving 16 bases between. The CDR3 consists of 15 residues.

The J gene is TRBJ1-5, the V gene TRBV5-1, with D maybe TRBD1 (5 bases). There are 15 residues in the CDR3. Trimming took 2 bases from V and 0 from J, leaving 9 bases between them. Looked up from germline, CDR1 is SGHRS and CDR2 is YFSETQ. In DNA, the CDR3 is TGCGCCAGCAGCTTAACAGGCGGTAGCAATCAGCCCCAGCATTTT. Translated, it gives CASSLTGGSNQPQHF.

This rearrangement joins TRBV2 to TRBJ2-2, with 11 bases that match TRBD2. The CDR3 consists of 18 residues. Germline lookup yields CDR1 SNHLY and CDR2 FYNNEI. The junction had 6 bases not matched to a gene; V was cut back by 3 bases and J by 0 bases. The CDR3 coding sequence is TGTGCCAGCAGTGATTTGGCTAGCGGGGGGCCGAACACCGGGGAGCTGTTTTTT. Its protein is CASSDLASGGPNTGELFF.

This chain joins TRBV7-9 and TRBJ2-2; 12 bases match TRBD2. The CDR3 is 15 residues long. Germline lookup yields CDR1 SEHNR and CDR2 FQNEAQ (reference sequence). After removal of 4 bases from V and 6 bases from J, the junction contained 3 bases not matched to a gene. CDR3 residues: CASSSGTSGPGELFF. Written as DNA, the CDR3 is TGTGCCAGCAGCTCCGGGACTAGCGGGCCCGGGGAGCTGTTTTTT.

The rearrangement links TRBV13 to TRBJ2-1, with 11 bases identical to TRBD2. With V trimmed by 4 bases and J by 6 bases, 14 bases remained unmatched. CDR1 is PRHDT, CDR2 FYEKMQ, per germline (reference sequence). The CDR3 is 18 amino acids. CDR3 region: CASSSGGLADAPSNEQFF. CDR3 sequence (DNA): TGTGCCAGCAGCTCAGGGGGACTAGCGGACGCTCCGTCCAATGAGCAGTTCTTC.

The V call is TRBV7-9, the J call TRBJ2-3; D gene unclear. With 6 bases removed from V and 2 bases from J, the gap between germline ends came to 12 bases. CDR1 and CDR2 (germline): SEHNR, FQNEAQ (reference sequence). The CDR3 totals 14 residues. Written as DNA, the CDR3 is TGTGCCAGCAGTCCTCGACTTACCACAGATACGCAGTATTTT. The encoded protein is CASSPRLTTDTQYF. Filled out from reference TRBV7-9 and TRBJ2-3, the complete variable domain reads DTGVSQNPRHKITKRGQNVTFRCDPISEHNRLYWYRQTLGQGPEFLTYFQNEAQLEKSRLLSDRFSAERPKGSFSTLEIQRTEQGDSAMYLCASSPRLTTDTQYFGPGTRLTVL.

This chain links TRBV25-1 with TRBJ2-2, with TRBD1 matching over 8 bases. The CDR3 totals 14 residues. V lost 5 bases, J lost 6 bases, and 5 bases stayed unmatched. Germline CDR1 and CDR2: MGHDK and SYGVNS. CDR3 nucleotide sequence: TGTGCCAGCAGTAGACAGGGGCCAGCCGGGGAGCTGTTTTTT. Protein product: CASSRQGPAGELFF. Full variable domain (rest looked up from reference TRBV25-1 and TRBJ2-2): EADIYQTPRYLVIGTGKKITLECSQTMGHDKMYWYQQDPGMELHLIHYSYGVNSTEKGDLSSESTVSRIRTEHFPLTLESARPSHTSQYLCASSRQGPAGELFFGEGSRLTVL.